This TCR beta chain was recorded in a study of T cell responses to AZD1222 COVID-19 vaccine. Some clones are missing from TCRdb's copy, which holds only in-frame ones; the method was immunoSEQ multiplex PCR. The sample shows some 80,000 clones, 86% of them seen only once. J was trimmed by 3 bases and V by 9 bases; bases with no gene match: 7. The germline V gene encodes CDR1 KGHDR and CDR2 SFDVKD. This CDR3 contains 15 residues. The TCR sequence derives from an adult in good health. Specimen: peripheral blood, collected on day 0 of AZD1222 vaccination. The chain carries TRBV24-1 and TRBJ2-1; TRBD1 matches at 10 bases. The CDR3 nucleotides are TGTGCCACCGGGACAGGGGCCTCTTACTACAATGAGCAGTTCTTC. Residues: CATGTGASYYNEQFF.